This T cell receptor (beta chain) was obtained from a study of blood T cell repertoires in COVID-19. About the study: Samples of COVID-19 (acute and convalescent) were obtained from the United States, Italy and Spain. T cells, B-cell-depleted T cells, or PBMCs supplied cDNA or gDNA.

The data were produced by immunoSEQ multiplex PCR, yet TCRdb's version contains in-frame clones alone and is incomplete. Of about 160,000 clones listed, roughly 84% were seen once; the top ten hold 7.5% to 8.5%. The CDR3 sequence is 13 residues long. V was pared by 8 bases and J by 2 bases, with 12 bases between. Per germline, CDR1 LNHDA and CDR2 SQIVND (reference sequence). V gene TRBV19 combines with J gene TRBJ1-1; maybe TRBD1 (6 bases). Sequencing was performed on peripheral blood. This sequence originates from a woman aged 55-70 years with COVID-19, enrolled during active disease. CDR3 coding DNA: TGTGCCAGTGGCTCAGGGACAAACACTGAAGCTTTCTTT. The encoded protein is CASGSGTNTEAFF. Together with reference TRBV19 and TRBJ1-1, the CDR3 gives the full variable domain: DGGITQSPKYLFRKEGQNVTLSCEQNLNHDAMYWYRQDPGQGLRLIYYSQIVNDFQKGDIAEGYSVSREKKESFPLTVTSAQKNPTAFYLCASGSGTNTEAFFGQGTRLTVV.